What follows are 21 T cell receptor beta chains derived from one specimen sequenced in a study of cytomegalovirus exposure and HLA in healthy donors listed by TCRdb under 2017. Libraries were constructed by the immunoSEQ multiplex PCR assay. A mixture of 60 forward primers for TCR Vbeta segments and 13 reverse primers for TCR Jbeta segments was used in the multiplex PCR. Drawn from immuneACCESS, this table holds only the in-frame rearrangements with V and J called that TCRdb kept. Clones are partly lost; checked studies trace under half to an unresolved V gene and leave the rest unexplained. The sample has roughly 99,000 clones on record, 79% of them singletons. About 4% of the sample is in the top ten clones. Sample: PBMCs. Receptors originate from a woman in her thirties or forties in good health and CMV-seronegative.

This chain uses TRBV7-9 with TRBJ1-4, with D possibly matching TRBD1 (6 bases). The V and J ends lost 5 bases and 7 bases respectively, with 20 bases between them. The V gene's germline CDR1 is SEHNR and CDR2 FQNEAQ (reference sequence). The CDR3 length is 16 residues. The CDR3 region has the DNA TGTGCCAGCAGCGGTGGGACACCTATGGATGGTGAAAAACTGTTTTTT. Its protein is CASSGGTPMDGEKLFF. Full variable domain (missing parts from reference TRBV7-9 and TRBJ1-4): DTGVSQNPRHKITKRGQNVTFRCDPISEHNRLYWYRQTLGQGPEFLTYFQNEAQLEKSRLLSDRFSAERPKGSFSTLEIQRTEQGDSAMYLCASSGGTPMDGEKLFFGSGTQLSVL.

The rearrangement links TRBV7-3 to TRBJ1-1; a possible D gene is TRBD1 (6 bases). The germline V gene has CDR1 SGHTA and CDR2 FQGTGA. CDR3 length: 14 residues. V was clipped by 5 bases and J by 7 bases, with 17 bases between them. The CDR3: CASSPDPQGNEAFF. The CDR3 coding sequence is TGTGCCAGCAGCCCCGACCCACAGGGAAATGAAGCTTTCTTT. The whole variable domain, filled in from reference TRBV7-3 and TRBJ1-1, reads GAGVSQTPSNKVTEKGKYVELRCDPISGHTALYWYRQSLGQGPEFLIYFQGTGAADDSGLPNDRFFAVRPEGSVSTLKIQRTERGDSAVYLCASSPDPQGNEAFFGQGTRLTVV.

The CDR3 DNA is TGCGCCAGCAGCCAAGGCGCACTAGCGGGGGGTTCAGATACGCAGTATTTT. Translating it yields CASSQGALAGGSDTQYF. J is TRBJ2-3 and V is TRBV4-3; 12 nucleotides align to TRBD2. The CDR3 covers 17 residues. The junction had 6 bases not matched to a gene; V was cut back by 1 base and J by 4 bases. Germline CDR1 LGHNA, CDR2 YSLEER.

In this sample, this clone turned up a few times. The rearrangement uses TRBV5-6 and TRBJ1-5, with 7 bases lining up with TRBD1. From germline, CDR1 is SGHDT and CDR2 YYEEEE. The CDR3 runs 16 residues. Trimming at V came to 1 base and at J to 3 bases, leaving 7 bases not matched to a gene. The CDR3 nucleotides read TGTGCCAGCAGCTTGTTTGGGACAGAGCTCAATCAGCCCCAGCATTTT. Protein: CASSLFGTELNQPQHF. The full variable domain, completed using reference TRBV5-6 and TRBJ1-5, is DAGVTQSPTHLIKTRGQQVTLRCSPKSGHDTVSWYQQALGQGPQFIFQYYEEEERQRGNFPDRFSGHQFPNYSSELNVNALLLGDSALYLCASSLFGTELNQPQHFGDGTRLSIL.

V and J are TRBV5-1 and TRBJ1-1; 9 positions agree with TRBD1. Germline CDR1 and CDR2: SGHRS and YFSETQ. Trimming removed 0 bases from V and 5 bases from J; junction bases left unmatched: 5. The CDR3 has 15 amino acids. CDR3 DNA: TGCGCCAGCAGCTTGGGGACAGGGGTGGGTACTGAAGCTTTCTTT. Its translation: CASSLGTGVGTEAFF.

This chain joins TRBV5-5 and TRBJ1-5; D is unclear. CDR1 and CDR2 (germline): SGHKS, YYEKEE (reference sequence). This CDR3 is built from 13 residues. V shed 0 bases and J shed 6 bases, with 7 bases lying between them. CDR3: CASSLDSSQPQHF. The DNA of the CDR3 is TGTGCCAGCAGCTTGGATAGTAGTCAGCCCCAGCATTTT.

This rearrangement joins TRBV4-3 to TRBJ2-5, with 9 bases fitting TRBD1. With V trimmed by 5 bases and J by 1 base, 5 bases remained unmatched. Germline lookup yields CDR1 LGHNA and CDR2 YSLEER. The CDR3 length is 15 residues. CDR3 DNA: TGCGCCAGCAGCTCGGGACAGGGCTCCCAAGAGACCCAGTACTTC. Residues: CASSSGQGSQETQYF.

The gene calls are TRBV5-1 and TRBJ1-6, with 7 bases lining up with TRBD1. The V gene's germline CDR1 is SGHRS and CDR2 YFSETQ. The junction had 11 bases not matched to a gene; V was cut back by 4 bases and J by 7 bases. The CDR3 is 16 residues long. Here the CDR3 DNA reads TGCGCCAGCAGCGGAACGACCGGGACAGAGAATTCACCCCTCCACTTT. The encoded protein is CASSGTTGTENSPLHF.

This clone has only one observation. The chain's CDR3 is CASSKRQANNEQFF. CDR3 sequence (DNA): TGTGCCAGCAGCAAAAGACAGGCAAACAATGAGCAGTTCTTC. The genes are TRBV7-2 and TRBJ2-1; maybe TRBD1 (6 bases). Germline assignment: CDR1 SGHTA and CDR2 FQGNSA. CDR3 length equals 14 residues. The V and J ends lost 5 bases and 5 bases respectively, with 13 bases between them.

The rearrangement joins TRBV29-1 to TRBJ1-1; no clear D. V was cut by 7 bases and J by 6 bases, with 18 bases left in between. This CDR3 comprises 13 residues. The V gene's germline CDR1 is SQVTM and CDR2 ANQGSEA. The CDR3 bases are TGCAGCGCAAGCCCCCAGCAGCGTTCTGAAGCTTTCTTT. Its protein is CSASPQQRSEAFF.

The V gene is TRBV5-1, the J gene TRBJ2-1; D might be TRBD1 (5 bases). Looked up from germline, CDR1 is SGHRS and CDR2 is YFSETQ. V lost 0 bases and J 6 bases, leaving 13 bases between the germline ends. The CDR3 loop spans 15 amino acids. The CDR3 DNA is TGCGCCAGCAGCTTGGAGGGGAACCTGGGCAATGAGCAGTTCTTC. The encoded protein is CASSLEGNLGNEQFF.

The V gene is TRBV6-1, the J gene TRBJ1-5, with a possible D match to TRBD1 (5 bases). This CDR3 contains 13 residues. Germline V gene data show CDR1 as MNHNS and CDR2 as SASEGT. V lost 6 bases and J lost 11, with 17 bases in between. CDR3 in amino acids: CASRQDGGSSQHF. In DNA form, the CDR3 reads TGTGCCAGCAGACAGGATGGTGGGTCGTCCCAGCATTTT.

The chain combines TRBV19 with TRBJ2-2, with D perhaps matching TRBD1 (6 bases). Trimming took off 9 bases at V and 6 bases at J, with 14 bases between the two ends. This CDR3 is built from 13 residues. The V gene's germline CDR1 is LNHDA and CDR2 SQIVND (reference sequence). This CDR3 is CASTSGVPGELFF. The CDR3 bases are TGTGCCAGCACTTCAGGGGTACCCGGGGAGCTGTTTTTT.

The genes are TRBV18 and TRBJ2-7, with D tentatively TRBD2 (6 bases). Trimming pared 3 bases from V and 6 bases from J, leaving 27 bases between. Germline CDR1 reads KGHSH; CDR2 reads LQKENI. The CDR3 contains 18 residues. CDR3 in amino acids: CASSPTFGGVGTDAEQYF. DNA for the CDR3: TGTGCCAGCTCACCCACATTTGGAGGGGTCGGGACGGATGCCGAGCAGTACTTC.

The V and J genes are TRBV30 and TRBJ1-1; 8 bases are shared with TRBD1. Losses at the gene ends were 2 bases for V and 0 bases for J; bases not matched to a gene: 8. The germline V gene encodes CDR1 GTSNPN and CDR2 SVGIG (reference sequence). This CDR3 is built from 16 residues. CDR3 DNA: TGTGCCTGGAGTATTCGGACAGGGTTCATGAACACTGAAGCTTTCTTT. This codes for CAWSIRTGFMNTEAFF.

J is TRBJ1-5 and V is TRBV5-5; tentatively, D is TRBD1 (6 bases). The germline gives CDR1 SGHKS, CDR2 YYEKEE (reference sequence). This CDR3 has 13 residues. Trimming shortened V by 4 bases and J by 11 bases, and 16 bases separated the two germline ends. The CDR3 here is CASSLNRDQAQHF. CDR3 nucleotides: TGTGCCAGCAGCCTCAACAGGGACCAGGCCCAGCATTTT.

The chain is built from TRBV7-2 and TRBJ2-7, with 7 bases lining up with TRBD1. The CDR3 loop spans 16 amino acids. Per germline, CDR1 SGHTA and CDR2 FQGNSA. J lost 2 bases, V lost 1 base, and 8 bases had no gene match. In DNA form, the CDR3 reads TGTGCCAGCAGCTTAGTCTCAACAGGGGAGACCTACGAGCAGTACTTC. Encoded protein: CASSLVSTGETYEQYF.

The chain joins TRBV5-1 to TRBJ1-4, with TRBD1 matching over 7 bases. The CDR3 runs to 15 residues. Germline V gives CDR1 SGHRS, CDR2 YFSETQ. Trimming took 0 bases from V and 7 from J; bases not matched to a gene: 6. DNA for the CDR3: TGCGCCAGCAGCTTGGAGGGGACAGTAAGTGAAAAACTGTTTTTT. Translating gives CASSLEGTVSEKLFF.

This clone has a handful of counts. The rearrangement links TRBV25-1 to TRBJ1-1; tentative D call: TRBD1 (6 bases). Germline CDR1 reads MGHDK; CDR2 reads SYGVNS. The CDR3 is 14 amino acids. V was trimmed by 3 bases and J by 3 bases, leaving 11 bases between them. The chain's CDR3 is CASSDRDMYTEAFF. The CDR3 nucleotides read TGTGCCAGCAGTGACAGGGACATGTACACTGAAGCTTTCTTT.

CDR3 DNA sequence: TGTGCCTGGAGCGCGGGACAGGGGAATCAGCCCCAGCATTTT. Its translation is CAWSAGQGNQPQHF. The rearrangement links TRBV30 to TRBJ1-5; 10 bases line up with TRBD1. With 3 bases clipped from V and 4 bases from J, the junction kept 3 bases outside the gene matches. The CDR3 spans 14 residues. CDR1 and CDR2 (germline): GTSNPN, SVGIG (reference sequence).

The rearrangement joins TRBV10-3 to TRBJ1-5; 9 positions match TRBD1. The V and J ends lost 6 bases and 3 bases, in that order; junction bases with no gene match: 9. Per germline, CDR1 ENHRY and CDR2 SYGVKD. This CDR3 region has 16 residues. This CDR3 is CAISERTGANNQPQHF. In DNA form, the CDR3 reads TGTGCCATCAGCGAAAGGACAGGGGCCAACAATCAGCCCCAGCATTTT.